The rows below give T cell receptor beta chains drawn from one sample of a study of shared clonotypes between healthy human individuals. Generated by immunoSEQ multiplex PCR, the TCRdb table keeps only in-frame clones and is missing some. Of roughly 500,000 clones in the sample, 76% were seen once. Sequenced sample: PBMCs. Receptors originate from a woman between 40 and 50 years old in good health. Some clones in this sample may be carry-over from other donors' samples. CDR3s include the opening cysteine and the closing phenylalanine or tryptophan. D genes are given only for firm matches. The listing skips clone size in some rows; elsewhere it reads once, few, many or a size class.

j_gene: TRBJ2-7
len: 14
d_gene: TRBD2
v_gene: TRBV29-1
abundance: NA
CDR3nt: TGCAGCGGTGCCTCTAGCGGGAGGTTCTACGAGCAGTACTTC
CDR3aa: CSGASSGRFYEQYF

j_gene: TRBJ2-1
len: 16
d_gene: NA
v_gene: TRBV2
abundance: NA
CDR3nt: TGTGCCAGCAGTGTTGCCTACGGGAGCTCCTACAATGAGCAGTTCTTC
CDR3aa: CASSVAYGSSYNEQFF

j_gene: TRBJ2-3
len: 14
d_gene: TRBD2
v_gene: TRBV28
abundance: many
CDR3nt: TGTGCCAGCAGTTTATGGGGACTAGGAGATACGCAGTATTTT
CDR3aa: CASSLWGLGDTQYF

j_gene: TRBJ2-1
len: 15
d_gene: TRBD1
v_gene: TRBV7-3
abundance: NA
CDR3nt: TGTGCCAGCAGCTTAACCGACAGGGGGACGAATGAGCAGTTCTTC
CDR3aa: CASSLTDRGTNEQFF

j_gene: TRBJ1-1
len: 15
d_gene: TRBD1
v_gene: TRBV6-1
abundance: few
CDR3nt: TGTGCCAGCGAGGCCGAGGGGAGGGGGCAGACTGAAGCTTTCTTT
CDR3aa: CASEAEGRGQTEAFF

j_gene: TRBJ2-1
len: 12
d_gene: NA
v_gene: TRBV7-2
abundance: NA
CDR3nt: TGTGCCAGCAGCCTAGATCTAGCGCAGCAGTTCTTC
CDR3aa: CASSLDLAQQFF

j_gene: TRBJ2-5
len: 16
d_gene: TRBD1
v_gene: TRBV28
abundance: NA
CDR3nt: TGTGCCAGCAGTTTAACAAGCAGGGGGTCTCAAGAGACCCAGTACTTC
CDR3aa: CASSLTSRGSQETQYF

j_gene: TRBJ2-1
len: 14
d_gene: NA
v_gene: TRBV7-2
abundance: few
CDR3nt: TGTGCCAGCAGCTTAATGAGGGAGAGTACTGAGCAGTTCTTC
CDR3aa: CASSLMRESTEQFF

j_gene: TRBJ2-2
len: 15
d_gene: NA
v_gene: TRBV6-4
abundance: NA
CDR3nt: TGTGCCAGCAGTGACGGGGATGAGAACACCGGGGAGCTGTTTTTT
CDR3aa: CASSDGDENTGELFF

j_gene: TRBJ2-2
len: 15
d_gene: TRBD1
v_gene: TRBV11-2
abundance: NA
CDR3nt: TGTGCCAGCAGCACACTCAGGGGGCGAACCGGGGAGCTGTTTTTT
CDR3aa: CASSTLRGRTGELFF

j_gene: TRBJ2-2
len: 15
d_gene: NA
v_gene: TRBV15
abundance: NA
CDR3nt: TGTGCCACCAGCAGAGATGAGGGAATAACCGGGGAGCTGTTTTTT
CDR3aa: CATSRDEGITGELFF

j_gene: TRBJ2-1
len: 14
d_gene: NA
v_gene: TRBV27
abundance: NA
CDR3nt: TGTGCCAGCAGTTCGGTAGCGAAGTACAATGAGCAGTTCTTC
CDR3aa: CASSSVAKYNEQFF

j_gene: TRBJ2-7
len: 17
d_gene: TRBD1
v_gene: TRBV7-9
abundance: NA
CDR3nt: TGTGCCAGCAGCTTAGGAACCGGGACAGGGCGGCCCAACGAGCAGTACTTC
CDR3aa: CASSLGTGTGRPNEQYF

j_gene: TRBJ2-7
len: 15
d_gene: NA
v_gene: TRBV18
abundance: NA
CDR3nt: TGTGCCAGCTCACCAAGTGTACAGGTGAGAATGGAGCAGTACTTC
CDR3aa: CASSPSVQVRMEQYF

j_gene: TRBJ2-7
len: 13
d_gene: NA
v_gene: TRBV29-1
abundance: NA
CDR3nt: TGCAGCGCCGCAGACCTATCCTCCTACGAGCAGTACTTC
CDR3aa: CSAADLSSYEQYF

j_gene: TRBJ2-7
len: 12
d_gene: NA
v_gene: TRBV28
abundance: once
CDR3nt: TGTGCCAGCAGTCTGGCAGGGTACGAGCAGTACTTC
CDR3aa: CASSLAGYEQYF

j_gene: TRBJ2-4
len: 14
d_gene: NA
v_gene: TRBV29-1
abundance: NA
CDR3nt: TGCAGCGTCCGATTGGAACAGGGTAGAAACATTCAGTACTTC
CDR3aa: CSVRLEQGRNIQYF

j_gene: TRBJ2-7
len: 15
d_gene: TRBD2
v_gene: TRBV19
abundance: few
CDR3nt: TGTGCCAGCACAGCGGGGACTTTCATGGGCTCCGAGCAGTACTTC
CDR3aa: CASTAGTFMGSEQYF

j_gene: TRBJ2-3
len: 15
d_gene: TRBD2
v_gene: TRBV9
abundance: NA
CDR3nt: TGTGCCAGCAGCTTCGGACTAGCGGGAACAGATACGCAGTATTTT
CDR3aa: CASSFGLAGTDTQYF

j_gene: TRBJ2-7
len: 14
d_gene: NA
v_gene: TRBV7-8
abundance: many
CDR3nt: TGTGCCAGCAGCCCCTCACACGTCTCCTACGAGCAGTACTTC
CDR3aa: CASSPSHVSYEQYF

j_gene: TRBJ2-7
len: 14
d_gene: TRBD2
v_gene: TRBV2
abundance: NA
CDR3nt: TGTGCCAGACAAGCGGGAGGGAGCTCCTACGAGCAGTACTTC
CDR3aa: CARQAGGSSYEQYF

j_gene: TRBJ1-1
len: 14
d_gene: TRBD1
v_gene: TRBV5-4
abundance: NA
CDR3nt: TGTGCCAGCAGCGGCACAGGGGCAGGCGCTGAAGCTTTCTTT
CDR3aa: CASSGTGAGAEAFF

j_gene: TRBJ1-1
len: 17
d_gene: NA
v_gene: TRBV19
abundance: NA
CDR3nt: TGTGCCAGACCCGGACAGCCCCGGAGGGGAATGAACACTGAAGCTTTCTTT
CDR3aa: CARPGQPRRGMNTEAFF

j_gene: TRBJ1-2
len: 13
d_gene: NA
v_gene: TRBV7-2
abundance: once
CDR3nt: TGTGCCAGCAGCTTACGGGACGGAGCCGGCTACACCTTC
CDR3aa: CASSLRDGAGYTF

j_gene: TRBJ2-7
len: 15
d_gene: NA
v_gene: TRBV5-1
abundance: NA
CDR3nt: TGCGCCAGCAGCTTAGCCGGGACAAGGGTTTACGAGCAGTACTTC
CDR3aa: CASSLAGTRVYEQYF

j_gene: TRBJ2-1
len: 13
d_gene: TRBD1
v_gene: TRBV28
abundance: few
CDR3nt: TGTGCCAGCAGGGCAGGGGGTCGGGGTGAGCAGTTCTTC
CDR3aa: CASRAGGRGEQFF